These T cell receptor beta chains were read from a single sample in a study of blood T cell repertoires in COVID-19. Produced via immunoSEQ multiplex PCR; TCRdb's table is partial and in-frame only. In the table there are 150,000 to 200,000 clones, about 90% of which are singletons. Sequencing was done on a sample of PBMCs or T cells enriched from blood (not recorded which). The source is a woman in her 50s who had recovered from COVID-19. Each CDR3 is given with its conserved first and last residue. Fields, in order: J gene, CDR3 length, clone size, V gene, D gene, CDR3 protein, CDR3 DNA. A D gene is named only where the DNA matches it firmly. The size of a clone is reported for some rows only, either as once, few or many, or as a class for expanded clones.

J: TRBJ2-7
length: 17
size: .
V: TRBV11-3
D: TRBD2
CDR3: CASSSPEGERGLRAGYF
DNA: TGTGCCAGCAGCTCACCGGAGGGCGAGCGGGGCCTACGAGCAGGGTACTTC

J: TRBJ1-2
length: 10
size: .
V: TRBV11-2
D: .
CDR3: CASRGVGYTF
DNA: TGTGCCAGCAGGGGCGTGGGCTACACCTTC

J: TRBJ2-4
length: 14
size: .
V: TRBV18
D: .
CDR3: CASSPGQNQNIQYF
DNA: TGTGCCAGCTCACCGGGCCAAAATCAAAACATTCAGTACTTC

J: TRBJ2-7
length: 15
size: few
V: TRBV15
D: TRBD2
CDR3: CATSKGLAETYEQYF
DNA: TGTGCCACCAGCAAAGGACTAGCGGAGACCTACGAGCAGTACTTC

J: TRBJ1-1
length: 14
size: .
V: TRBV6-5
D: .
CDR3: CASSPSRGNTEAFF
DNA: TGTGCCAGCAGTCCTAGCCGGGGGAACACTGAAGCTTTCTTT

J: TRBJ1-2
length: 13
size: .
V: TRBV18
D: TRBD1
CDR3: CASSPDRGYGYTF
DNA: TGTGCCAGCTCGCCCGACAGGGGCTACGGCTACACCTTC

J: TRBJ2-7
length: 16
size: few
V: TRBV4-1
D: .
CDR3: CASSSQVGSSSYEQYF
DNA: TGCGCCAGCAGCAGCCAAGTCGGTTCTAGCTCCTACGAGCAGTACTTC

J: TRBJ1-2
length: 15
size: .
V: TRBV6-1
D: .
CDR3: CASSESRMGASGYTF
DNA: TGTGCCAGCAGTGAATCCCGGATGGGGGCCTCGGGCTACACCTTC

J: TRBJ2-3
length: 15
size: .
V: TRBV12-2
D: .
CDR3: CASRETGESTDTQYF
DNA: TGTGCAAGTCGCGAGACAGGGGAGAGCACAGATACGCAGTATTTT

J: TRBJ1-5
length: 15
size: .
V: TRBV19
D: TRBD1
CDR3: CASSMGQIFVQPQHF
DNA: TGTGCCAGTAGTATGGGACAGATCTTCGTTCAGCCCCAGCATTTT

J: TRBJ1-5
length: 14
size: .
V: TRBV28
D: .
CDR3: CASSTPEAYQPQHF
DNA: TGTGCCAGCAGTACCCCAGAGGCATATCAGCCCCAGCATTTT

J: TRBJ2-5
length: 15
size: .
V: TRBV18
D: .
CDR3: CASSPLRAPEGTQYF
DNA: TGTGCCAGCTCACCACTGCGGGCGCCGGAAGGGACCCAGTACTTC

J: TRBJ2-5
length: 15
size: .
V: TRBV5-4
D: .
CDR3: CASSLGDGGPETQYF
DNA: TGTGCCAGCAGCTTGGGTGACGGGGGTCCGGAGACCCAGTACTTC

J: TRBJ2-7
length: 15
size: .
V: TRBV24-1
D: .
CDR3: CATSDNSGNSYEQYF
DNA: TGTGCCACCAGTGATAATAGCGGAAACTCCTACGAGCAGTACTTC

J: TRBJ1-2
length: 15
size: few
V: TRBV29-1
D: .
CDR3: CSVVLGGAGTGSYTF
DNA: TGCAGCGTTGTTCTTGGGGGCGCAGGGACGGGGAGCTACACCTTC

J: TRBJ1-5
length: 15
size: few
V: TRBV28
D: .
CDR3: CASSPTGYSNQPQHF
DNA: TGTGCCAGCAGTCCAACAGGCTATAGCAATCAGCCCCAGCATTTT

J: TRBJ1-2
length: 16
size: .
V: TRBV6-8
D: .
CDR3: CASSSFARGCNYGYTF
DNA: TGTGCCAGCAGTTCCTTCGCCCGGGGGTGTAACTATGGCTACACCTTC

J: TRBJ2-1
length: 15
size: .
V: TRBV30
D: TRBD2
CDR3: CAWGGLAEGHNEQFF
DNA: TGTGCCTGGGGAGGACTAGCGGAGGGGCACAATGAGCAGTTCTTC

J: TRBJ2-2
length: 14
size: .
V: TRBV3-1/TRBV3-2
D: .
CDR3: CASRSGENTGELFF
DNA: TGTGCCAGCCGCTCAGGCGAGAACACCGGGGAGCTGTTTTTT

J: TRBJ2-1
length: 16
size: .
V: TRBV4-3
D: .
CDR3: CASSQVQGGSYNEQFF
DNA: TGCGCCAGCAGCCAAGTTCAGGGGGGCTCCTACAATGAGCAGTTCTTC

J: TRBJ2-1
length: 16
size: .
V: TRBV4-3
D: .
CDR3: CASSQSGIYSYNEQFF
DNA: TGCGCCAGCAGCCAGAGCGGAATATACTCCTACAATGAGCAGTTCTTC

J: TRBJ2-3
length: 14
size: .
V: TRBV5-4
D: .
CDR3: CASSLRGRRDTQYF
DNA: TGTGCCAGCAGCTTGAGAGGGAGGAGGGATACGCAGTATTTT

J: TRBJ2-5
length: 12
size: .
V: TRBV29-1
D: .
CDR3: CSVEKSGPTQYF
DNA: TGCAGCGTTGAAAAGTCAGGTCCAACCCAGTACTTC

J: TRBJ1-5
length: 15
size: .
V: TRBV10-3
D: .
CDR3: CAISEIQGPYQPQHF
DNA: TGTGCCATCAGTGAGATCCAGGGGCCCTATCAGCCCCAGCATTTT

J: TRBJ2-3
length: 12
size: .
V: TRBV7-9
D: TRBD2
CDR3: CASNTGGDTQYF
DNA: TGTGCCAGCAACACCGGGGGGGATACGCAGTATTTT

J: TRBJ2-1
length: 16
size: .
V: TRBV29-1
D: TRBD1
CDR3: CSAAVPGQGAYNEQFF
DNA: TGCAGCGCCGCCGTCCCGGGACAGGGGGCGTACAATGAGCAGTTCTTC

J: TRBJ2-1
length: 14
size: .
V: TRBV3-1/TRBV3-2
D: TRBD2
CDR3: CASSQELAEGEQFF
DNA: TGTGCCAGCAGCCAAGAACTAGCGGAAGGTGAGCAGTTCTTC

J: TRBJ1-3
length: 16
size: .
V: TRBV6-5
D: .
CDR3: CASSYSRQTAGNTIYF
DNA: TGTGCCAGCAGTTACTCCCGACAGACGGCTGGAAACACCATATATTTT

J: TRBJ1-1
length: 13
size: .
V: TRBV19
D: .
CDR3: CASSMWPNTEAFF
DNA: TGTGCCAGTAGTATGTGGCCGAACACTGAAGCTTTCTTT

J: TRBJ2-1
length: 16
size: once
V: TRBV7-6
D: TRBD1
CDR3: CASSLPRQGAWNEQFF
DNA: TGTGCCAGCAGCTTACCTAGACAGGGGGCTTGGAATGAGCAGTTCTTC

J: TRBJ2-7
length: 14
size: .
V: TRBV15
D: .
CDR3: CATSRGGEFAEQYF
DNA: TGTGCCACCAGCAGAGGCGGGGAGTTCGCCGAGCAGTACTTC

J: TRBJ2-7
length: 14
size: .
V: TRBV30
D: TRBD1
CDR3: CAWERDRTSYEQYF
DNA: TGTGCCTGGGAACGGGACAGAACTTCCTACGAGCAGTACTTC

J: TRBJ1-3
length: 15
size: .
V: TRBV5-5
D: .
CDR3: CASSLAPGVGNTIYF
DNA: TGTGCCAGCAGCTTGGCACCAGGGGTTGGAAACACCATATATTTT

J: TRBJ1-1
length: 14
size: .
V: TRBV6-6
D: TRBD1
CDR3: CASSYSTGGTEAFF
DNA: TGTGCCAGCAGTTACTCTACAGGGGGCACTGAAGCTTTCTTT

J: TRBJ2-1
length: 16
size: .
V: TRBV11-2
D: TRBD2
CDR3: CASSLVTSGAENEQFF
DNA: TGTGCCAGCAGCTTAGTGACTAGCGGTGCTGAAAATGAGCAGTTCTTC

J: TRBJ1-6
length: 15
size: .
V: TRBV5-6
D: TRBD1
CDR3: CASSPPGQRNSPLHF
DNA: TGTGCCAGCAGCCCCCCGGGACAGAGAAATTCACCCCTCCACTTT

J: TRBJ1-2
length: 12
size: .
V: TRBV29-1
D: .
CDR3: CSVGQTSYGYTF
DNA: TGCAGCGTTGGACAGACTTCCTATGGCTACACCTTC

J: TRBJ1-1
length: 13
size: few
V: TRBV7-2
D: .
CDR3: CASSFRGGTEAFF
DNA: TGTGCCAGCAGCTTCAGGGGTGGCACTGAAGCTTTCTTT

J: TRBJ2-3
length: 14
size: .
V: TRBV29-1
D: .
CDR3: CSVGLARGPDTQYF
DNA: TGCAGCGTTGGGCTAGCGAGAGGTCCAGATACGCAGTATTTT

J: TRBJ2-3
length: 16
size: .
V: TRBV5-1
D: TRBD2
CDR3: CASSRGDYGTADTQYF
DNA: TGCGCCAGCAGCCGTGGGGACTATGGGACGGCAGATACGCAGTATTTT

J: TRBJ1-1
length: 13
size: .
V: TRBV5-6
D: .
CDR3: CASSLDGAIVAFF
DNA: TGTGCCAGCAGCTTGGACGGTGCAATAGTAGCTTTCTTT

J: TRBJ1-4
length: 15
size: .
V: TRBV11-2
D: .
CDR3: CASSSLQGPNEKLFF
DNA: TGTGCCAGCAGCTCCCTACAGGGTCCTAATGAAAAACTGTTTTTT